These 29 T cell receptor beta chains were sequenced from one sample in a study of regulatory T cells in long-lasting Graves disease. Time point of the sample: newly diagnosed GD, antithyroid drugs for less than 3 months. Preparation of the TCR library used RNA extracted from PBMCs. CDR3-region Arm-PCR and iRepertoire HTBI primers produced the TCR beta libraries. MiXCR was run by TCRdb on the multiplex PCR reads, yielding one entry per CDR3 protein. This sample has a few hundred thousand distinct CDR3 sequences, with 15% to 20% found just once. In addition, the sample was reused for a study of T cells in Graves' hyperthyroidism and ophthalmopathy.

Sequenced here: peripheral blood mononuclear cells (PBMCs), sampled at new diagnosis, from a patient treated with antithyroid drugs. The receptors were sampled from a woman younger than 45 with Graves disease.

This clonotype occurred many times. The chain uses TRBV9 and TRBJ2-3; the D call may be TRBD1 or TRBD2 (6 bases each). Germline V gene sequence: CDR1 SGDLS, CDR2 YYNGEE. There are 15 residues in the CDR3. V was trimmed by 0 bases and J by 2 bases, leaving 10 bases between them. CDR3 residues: CASSVGGGFTDTQYF. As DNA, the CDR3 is TGTGCCAGCAGCGTAGGAGGGGGGTTCACAGATACGCAGTATTTT.

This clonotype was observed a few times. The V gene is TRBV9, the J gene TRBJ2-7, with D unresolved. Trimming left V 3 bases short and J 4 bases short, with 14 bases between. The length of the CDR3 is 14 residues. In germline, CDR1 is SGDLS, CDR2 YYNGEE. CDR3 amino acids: CASSGTGLEYEQYF. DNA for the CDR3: TGTGCCAGCAGCGGGACGGGTTTGGAATACGAGCAGTACTTC.

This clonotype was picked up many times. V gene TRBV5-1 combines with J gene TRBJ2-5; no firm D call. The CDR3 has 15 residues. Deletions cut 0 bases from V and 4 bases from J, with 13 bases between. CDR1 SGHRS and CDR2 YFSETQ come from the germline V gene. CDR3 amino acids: CASSLAGGEGETQYF. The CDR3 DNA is TGCGCCAGCAGCTTGGCTGGTGGGGAAGGAGAGACCCAGTACTTC.

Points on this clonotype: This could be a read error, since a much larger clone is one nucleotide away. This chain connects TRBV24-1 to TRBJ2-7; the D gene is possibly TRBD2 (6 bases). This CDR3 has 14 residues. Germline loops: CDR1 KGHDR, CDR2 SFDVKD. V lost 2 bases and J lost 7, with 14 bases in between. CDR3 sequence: CATSDSGTSNEQYF. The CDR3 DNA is TGTGCCACCAGTGATTCCGGGACTTCCAATGAGCAGTACTTC.

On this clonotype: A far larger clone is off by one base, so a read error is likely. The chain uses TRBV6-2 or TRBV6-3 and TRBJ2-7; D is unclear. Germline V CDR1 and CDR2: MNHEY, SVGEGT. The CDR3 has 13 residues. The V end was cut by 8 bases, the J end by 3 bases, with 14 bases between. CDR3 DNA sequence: TGTGCCAGCTTAGGTTCCGACTTCTACGAGCAGTACTTC. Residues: CASLGSDFYEQYF.

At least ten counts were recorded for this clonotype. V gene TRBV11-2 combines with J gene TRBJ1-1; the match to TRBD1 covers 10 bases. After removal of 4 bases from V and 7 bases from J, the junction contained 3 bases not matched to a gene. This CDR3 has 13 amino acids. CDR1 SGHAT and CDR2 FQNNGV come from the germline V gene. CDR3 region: CASSSGTGDEAFF. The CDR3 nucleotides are TGTGCCAGCAGCTCCGGGACAGGGGATGAAGCTTTCTTT.

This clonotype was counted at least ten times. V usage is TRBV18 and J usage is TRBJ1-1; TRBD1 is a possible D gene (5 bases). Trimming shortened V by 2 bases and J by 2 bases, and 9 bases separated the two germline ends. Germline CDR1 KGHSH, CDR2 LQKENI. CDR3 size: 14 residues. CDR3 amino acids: CASSPLGRNTEAFF. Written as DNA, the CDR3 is TGTGCCAGCTCACCATTGGGACGTAACACTGAAGCTTTCTTT.

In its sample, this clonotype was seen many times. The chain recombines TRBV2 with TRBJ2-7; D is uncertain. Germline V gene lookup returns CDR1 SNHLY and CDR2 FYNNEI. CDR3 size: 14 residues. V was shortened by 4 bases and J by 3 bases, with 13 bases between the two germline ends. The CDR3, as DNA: TGTGCCAGCAGTGTAAGTGGGGTCGGCTACGAGCAGTACTTC. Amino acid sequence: CASSVSGVGYEQYF.

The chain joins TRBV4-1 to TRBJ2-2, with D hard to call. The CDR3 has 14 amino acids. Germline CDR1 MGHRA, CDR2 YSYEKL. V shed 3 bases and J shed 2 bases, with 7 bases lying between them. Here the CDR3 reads CASSQLQNTGELFF. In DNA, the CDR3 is TGCGCCAGCAGCCAGTTGCAAAACACCGGGGAGCTGTTTTTT.

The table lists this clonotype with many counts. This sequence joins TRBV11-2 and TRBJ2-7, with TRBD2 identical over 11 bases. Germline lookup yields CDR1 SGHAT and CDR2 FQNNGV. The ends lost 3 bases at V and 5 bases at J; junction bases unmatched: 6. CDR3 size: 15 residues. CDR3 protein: CASSFSGGAVNEQYF. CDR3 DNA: TGTGCCAGCAGCTTTAGCGGGGGGGCAGTAAACGAGCAGTACTTC.

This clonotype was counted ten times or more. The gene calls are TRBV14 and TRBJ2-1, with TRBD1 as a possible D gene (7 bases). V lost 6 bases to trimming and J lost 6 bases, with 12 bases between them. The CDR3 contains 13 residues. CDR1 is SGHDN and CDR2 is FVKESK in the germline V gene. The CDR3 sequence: CASRRQGGNEQFF. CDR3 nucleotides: TGTGCCAGCAGAAGACAGGGAGGCAATGAGCAGTTCTTC.

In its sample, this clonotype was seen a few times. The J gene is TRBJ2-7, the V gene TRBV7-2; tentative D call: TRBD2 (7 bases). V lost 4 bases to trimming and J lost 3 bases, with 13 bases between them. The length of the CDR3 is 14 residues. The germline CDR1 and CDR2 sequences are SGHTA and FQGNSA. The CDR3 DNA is TGTGCCAGCAGCTACAGGGAGGGGTTCTACGAGCAGTACTTC. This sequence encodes CASSYREGFYEQYF.

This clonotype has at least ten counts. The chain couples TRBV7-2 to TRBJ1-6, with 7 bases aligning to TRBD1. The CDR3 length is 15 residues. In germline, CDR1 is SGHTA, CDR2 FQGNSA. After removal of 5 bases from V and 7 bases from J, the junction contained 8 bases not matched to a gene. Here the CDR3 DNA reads TGTGCCAGCAGCCTTACCGGGACAGAGAATTCACCCCTCCACTTT. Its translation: CASSLTGTENSPLHF.

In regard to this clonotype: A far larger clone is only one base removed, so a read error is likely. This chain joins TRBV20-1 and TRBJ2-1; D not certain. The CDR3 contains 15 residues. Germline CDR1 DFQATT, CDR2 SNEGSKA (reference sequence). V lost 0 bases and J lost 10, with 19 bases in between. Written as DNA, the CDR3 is TGCAGTGCTAGAGACAGAGGCGGATCAGGCTACGAGCAGTTCTTC. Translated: CSARDRGGSGYEQFF.

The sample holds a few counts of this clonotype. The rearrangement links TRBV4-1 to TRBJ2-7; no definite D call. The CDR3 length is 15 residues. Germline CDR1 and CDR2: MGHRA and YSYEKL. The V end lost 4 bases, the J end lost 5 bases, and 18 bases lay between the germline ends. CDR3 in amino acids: CASSPEEHPVDEQYF. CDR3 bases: TGCGCCAGCAGCCCCGAGGAACACCCGGTTGACGAGCAGTACTTC.

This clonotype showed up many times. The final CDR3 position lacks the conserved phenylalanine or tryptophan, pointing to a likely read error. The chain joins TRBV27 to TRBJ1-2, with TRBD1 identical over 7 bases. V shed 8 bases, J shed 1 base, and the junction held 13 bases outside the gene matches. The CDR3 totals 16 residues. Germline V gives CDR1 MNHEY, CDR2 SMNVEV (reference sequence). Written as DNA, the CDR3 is TGTGCCAGCTCTAAGTCTCGACAGGGCGGTAACTATGGCTACACCCTC. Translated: CASSKSRQGGNYGYTL.

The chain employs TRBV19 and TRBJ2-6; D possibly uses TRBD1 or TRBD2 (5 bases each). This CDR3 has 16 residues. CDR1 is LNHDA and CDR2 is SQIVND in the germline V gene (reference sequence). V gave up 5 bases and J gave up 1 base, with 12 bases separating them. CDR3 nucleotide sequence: TGTGCCAGTAGTTTGGGACGTTATTCTGGGGCCAACGTCCTGACTTTC. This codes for CASSLGRYSGANVLTF. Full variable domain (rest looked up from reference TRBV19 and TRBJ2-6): DGGITQSPKYLFRKEGQNVTLSCEQNLNHDAMYWYRQDPGQGLRLIYYSQIVNDFQKGDIAEGYSVSREKKESFPLTVTSAQKNPTAFYLCASSLGRYSGANVLTFGAGSRLTVL.

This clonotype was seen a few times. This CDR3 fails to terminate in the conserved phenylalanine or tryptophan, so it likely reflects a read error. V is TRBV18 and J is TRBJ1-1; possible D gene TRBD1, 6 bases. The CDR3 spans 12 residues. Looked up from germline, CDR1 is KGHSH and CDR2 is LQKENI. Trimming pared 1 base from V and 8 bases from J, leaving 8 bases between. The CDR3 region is CASSPLQGEAFL. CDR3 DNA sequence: TGTGCCAGCTCACCACTTCAGGGGGAAGCTTTCTTA.

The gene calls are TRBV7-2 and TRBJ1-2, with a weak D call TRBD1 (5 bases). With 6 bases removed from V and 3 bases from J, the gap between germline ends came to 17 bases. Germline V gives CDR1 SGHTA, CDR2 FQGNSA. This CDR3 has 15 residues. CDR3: CASRPVRGPYYGYTF. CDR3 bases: TGTGCCAGCAGGCCGGTGAGGGGCCCTTACTATGGCTACACCTTC.

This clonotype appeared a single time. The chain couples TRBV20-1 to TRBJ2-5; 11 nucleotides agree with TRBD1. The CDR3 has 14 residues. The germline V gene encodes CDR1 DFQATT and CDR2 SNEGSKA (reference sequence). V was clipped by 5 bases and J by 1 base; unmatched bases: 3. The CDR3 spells CSAEGTGGQETQYF. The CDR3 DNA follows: TGCAGTGCTGAGGGGACAGGGGGCCAAGAGACCCAGTACTTC.

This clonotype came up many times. The CDR3 region has the DNA TGTGCCAGCAGCCAAGATTTTTTAGCGGAAATCACGGATACGCAGTATTTT. Amino acids: CASSQDFLAEITDTQYF. The chain is built from TRBV4-2 and TRBJ2-3, with D tentatively TRBD2 (6 bases). The CDR3 length is 17 residues. The V gene's germline CDR1 is LGHNA and CDR2 YNFKEQ. Trimming removed 0 bases from V and 6 bases from J, with 19 bases in between.

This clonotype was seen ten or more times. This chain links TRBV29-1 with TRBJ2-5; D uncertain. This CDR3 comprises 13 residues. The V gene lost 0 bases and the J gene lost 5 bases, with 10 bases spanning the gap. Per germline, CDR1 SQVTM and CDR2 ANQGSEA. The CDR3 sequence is CSVEDGVGETQYF. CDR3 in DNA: TGCAGCGTTGAAGATGGTGTTGGGGAGACCCAGTACTTC.

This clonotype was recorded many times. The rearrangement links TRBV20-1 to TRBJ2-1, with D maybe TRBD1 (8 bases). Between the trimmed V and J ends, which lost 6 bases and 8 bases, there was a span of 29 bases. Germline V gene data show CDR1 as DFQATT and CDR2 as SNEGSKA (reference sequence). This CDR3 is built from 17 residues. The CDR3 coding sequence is TGCAGTGCCGCGATCGGGGGAGGGACAGGCCTAGGGGATGAGCAGTTCTTC. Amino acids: CSAAIGGGTGLGDEQFF.

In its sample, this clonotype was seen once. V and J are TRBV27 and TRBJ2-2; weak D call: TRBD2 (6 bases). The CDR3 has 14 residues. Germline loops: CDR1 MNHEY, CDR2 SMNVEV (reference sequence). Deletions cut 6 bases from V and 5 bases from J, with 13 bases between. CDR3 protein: CASSVAGTTGELFF. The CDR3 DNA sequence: TGTGCCAGCAGCGTAGCCGGGACTACCGGGGAGCTGTTTTTT.

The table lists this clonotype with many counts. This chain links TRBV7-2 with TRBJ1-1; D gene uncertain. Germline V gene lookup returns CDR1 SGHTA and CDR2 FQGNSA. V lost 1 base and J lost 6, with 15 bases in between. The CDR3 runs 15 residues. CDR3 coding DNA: TGTGCCAGCAGCTTAGAATTCGGAGGGCGGCCTGAAGCTTTCTTT. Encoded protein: CASSLEFGGRPEAFF. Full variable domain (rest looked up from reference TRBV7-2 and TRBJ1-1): GAGVSQSPSNKVTEKGKDVELRCDPISGHTALYWYRQSLGQGLEFLIYFQGNSAPDKSGLPSDRFSAERTGGSVSTLTIQRTQQEDSAVYLCASSLEFGGRPEAFFGQGTRLTVV.

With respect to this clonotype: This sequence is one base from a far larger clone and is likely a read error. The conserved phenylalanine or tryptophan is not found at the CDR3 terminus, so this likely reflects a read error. The CDR3 region has the DNA TGCGCCAGCAGCCCCTCCACAGGGTCGGCTATTGGCTACACCCTC. This translates into CASSPSTGSAIGYTL. V and J are TRBV4-1 and TRBJ1-2; weak D call: TRBD1 (6 bases). V dropped 4 bases and J dropped 7 bases, with 19 bases sitting between them. The CDR3 length is 15 residues. CDR1 and CDR2 from the germline V gene are MGHRA and YSYEKL.

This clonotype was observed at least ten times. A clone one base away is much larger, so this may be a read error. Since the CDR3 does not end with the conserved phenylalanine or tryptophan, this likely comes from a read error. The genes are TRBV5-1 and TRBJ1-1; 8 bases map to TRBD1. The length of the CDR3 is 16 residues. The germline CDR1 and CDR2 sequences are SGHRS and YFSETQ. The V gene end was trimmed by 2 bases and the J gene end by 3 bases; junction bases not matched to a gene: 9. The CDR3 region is CASSFITTGADTEAFL. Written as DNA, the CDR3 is TGCGCCAGCAGCTTTATAACGACAGGGGCGGACACTGAAGCTTTCCTT.

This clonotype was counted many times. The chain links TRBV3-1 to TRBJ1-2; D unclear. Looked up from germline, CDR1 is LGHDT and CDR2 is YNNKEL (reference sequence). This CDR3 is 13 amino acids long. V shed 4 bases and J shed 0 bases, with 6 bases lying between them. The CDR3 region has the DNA TGTGCCAGCAGCCTTCGGCCTAACTATGGCTACACCTTC. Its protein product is CASSLRPNYGYTF. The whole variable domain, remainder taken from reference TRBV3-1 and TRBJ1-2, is DTAVSQTPKYLVTQMGNDKSIKCEQNLGHDTMYWYKQDSKKFLKIMFSYNNKELIINETVPNRFSPKSPDKAHLNLHINSLELGDSAVYFCASSLRPNYGYTFGSGTRLTVV.

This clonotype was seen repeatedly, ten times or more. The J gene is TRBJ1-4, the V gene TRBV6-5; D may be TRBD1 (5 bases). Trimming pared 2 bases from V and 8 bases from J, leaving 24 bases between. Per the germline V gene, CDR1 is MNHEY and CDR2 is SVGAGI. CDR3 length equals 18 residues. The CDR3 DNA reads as TGTGCCAGCAGTTACGACCCCGAGAGAGGTCAGGGCGGCGAAAAACTGTTTTTT. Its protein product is CASSYDPERGQGGEKLFF.